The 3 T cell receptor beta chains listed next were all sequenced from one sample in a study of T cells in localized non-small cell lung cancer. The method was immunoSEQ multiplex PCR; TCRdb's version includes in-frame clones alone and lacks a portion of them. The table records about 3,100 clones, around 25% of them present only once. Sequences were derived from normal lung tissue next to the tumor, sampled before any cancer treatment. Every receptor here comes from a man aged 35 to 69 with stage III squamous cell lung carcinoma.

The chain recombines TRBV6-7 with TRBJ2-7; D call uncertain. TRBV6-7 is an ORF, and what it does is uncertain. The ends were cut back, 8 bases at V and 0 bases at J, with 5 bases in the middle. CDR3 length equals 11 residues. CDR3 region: CASHFSYEQYF. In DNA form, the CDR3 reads TGTGCCAGCCACTTCTCCTACGAGCAGTACTTC.

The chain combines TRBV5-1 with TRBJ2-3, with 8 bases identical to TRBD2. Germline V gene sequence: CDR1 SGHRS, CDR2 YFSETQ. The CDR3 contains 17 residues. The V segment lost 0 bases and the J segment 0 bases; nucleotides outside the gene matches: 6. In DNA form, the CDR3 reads TGCGCCAGCAGCTTGGCCTTAGCGGGGCCTAGCACAGATACGCAGTATTTT. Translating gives CASSLALAGPSTDTQYF.

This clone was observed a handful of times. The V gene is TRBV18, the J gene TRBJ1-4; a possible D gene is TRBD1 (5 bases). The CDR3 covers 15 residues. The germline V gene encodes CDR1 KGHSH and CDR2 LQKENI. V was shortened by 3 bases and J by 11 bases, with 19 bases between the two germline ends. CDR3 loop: CASSPEGPGAVKLFF. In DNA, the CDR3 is TGTGCCAGCTCACCGGAGGGACCCGGCGCGGTGAAACTGTTTTTT.